This T cell receptor (beta chain) was captured in a study of monozygotic twins with inflammatory bowel disease. From its re-call of the 5' RACE reads, TCRdb lists each CDR3 protein once, without DNA. The table lists nearly 450,000 distinct CDR3 sequences. CDR3 length equals 14 residues. Per germline, CDR1 MGHDK and CDR2 SYGVNS. The clonotype comes from a human donor with ulcerative colitis or Crohn's disease, or a healthy co-twin of an affected twin (not recorded which). The sample consisted of blood. This chain links TRBV25-1 with TRBJ1-1; TCRdb's assignment of TRBD1 cannot be checked, as there is no DNA. Here the CDR3 reads CASSEAGTVTEAFF. The full variable domain, in which reference TRBV25-1 and TRBJ1-1 provide the parts outside the CDR3, is EADIYQTPRYLVIGTGKKITLECSQTMGHDKMYWYQQDPGMELHLIHYSYGVNSTEKGDLSSESTVSRIRTEHFPLTLESARPSHTSQYLCASSEAGTVTEAFFGQGTRLTVV.